This T cell receptor (beta chain) was identified in a study of T cell changes during pregnancy in multiple sclerosis. Using immunoSEQ multiplex PCR, the repertoire was profiled, and TCRdb retains in-frame clones only, with some absent. The repertoire has 50,000 or so clones, 85% to 95% of them found once; the top ten carry around 6.4%. This CDR3 is built from 15 residues. Germline CDR1 MNHEY, CDR2 SVGAGI. The ends lost 5 bases at V and 6 bases at J; junction bases unmatched: 8. J is TRBJ2-1 and V is TRBV6-5, with 9 bases aligning to TRBD1. The starting material was CD8+ T cells from peripheral blood mononuclear cells, obtained in the first trimester of pregnancy. The receptor comes from a female donor with multiple sclerosis, enrolled in a pregnancy study. Written as DNA, the CDR3 is TGTGCCAGCAGTCCGGGACAGGGAGTGGGCAATGAGCAGTTCTTC. It is translated as CASSPGQGVGNEQFF.